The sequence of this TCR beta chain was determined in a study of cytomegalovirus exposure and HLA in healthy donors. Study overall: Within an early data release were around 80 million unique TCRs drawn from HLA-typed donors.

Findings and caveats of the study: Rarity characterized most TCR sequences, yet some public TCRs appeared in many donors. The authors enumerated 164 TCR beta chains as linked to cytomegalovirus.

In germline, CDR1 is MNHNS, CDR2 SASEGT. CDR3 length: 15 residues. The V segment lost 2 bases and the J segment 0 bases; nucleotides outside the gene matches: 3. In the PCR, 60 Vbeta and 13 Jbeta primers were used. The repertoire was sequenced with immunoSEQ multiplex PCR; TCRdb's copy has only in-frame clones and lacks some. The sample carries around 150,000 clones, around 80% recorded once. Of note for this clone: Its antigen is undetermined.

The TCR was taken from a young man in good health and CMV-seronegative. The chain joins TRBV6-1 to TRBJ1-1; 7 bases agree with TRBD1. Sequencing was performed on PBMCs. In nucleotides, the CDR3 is TGTGCCAGCAGTGAACGGACAGGTATGAACACTGAAGCTTTCTTT. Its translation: CASSERTGMNTEAFF.